The rows below give T cell receptor beta chains drawn from one sample of a study of blood T cell repertoires in COVID-19. Profiling relied on immunoSEQ multiplex PCR, and the TCRdb table lists in-frame clones only, not all of them. The sample includes some 200,000 clones, approximately 75% of them seen just once. The sequenced material came from PBMCs or T cells enriched from blood (not recorded which). The source of these receptors is a middle-aged man who had recovered from COVID-19. Both conserved end residues are part of each CDR3. Fields, in order: CDR3 protein, CDR3 DNA, clone size, V gene, D gene, J gene. A D gene is named only where the DNA matches it firmly. Some rows have no size entry. The others give once, few or many, or a class for an expanded clone.

CATRAGGSMLAQHF TGTGCCACGAGGGCAGGGGGCTCTATGTTGGCCCAGCATTTT NA TRBV15 TRBD1 TRBJ1-5
CASSDPGTSALFRQFF TGTGCCAGCAGTGACCCAGGAACTAGCGCCCTTTTTCGGCAGTTCTTC NA TRBV6-1 TRBD2 TRBJ2-1
CASSVGGGRVETQYF TGTGCCAGCAGCGTAGGTGGCGGGAGGGTAGAGACCCAGTACTTC NA TRBV9 TRBD2 TRBJ2-5
CASSSVGRQVIEKLFF TGTGCCAGCAGCTCAGTGGGCCGGCAGGTTATTGAAAAACTGTTTTTT NA TRBV5-8 NA TRBJ1-4
CASGLILRQGTDTQYF TGTGCTAGTGGTTTGATCCTTCGGCAGGGCACAGATACGCAGTATTTT once TRBV12-5 NA TRBJ2-3
CASSLRGAYGYTF TGTGCCAGCAGCTTAAGAGGCGCGTATGGCTACACCTTC few TRBV11-1 NA TRBJ1-2
CATSRDRDYEQFF TGTGCCACCAGCAGAGATCGGGATTACGAGCAGTTCTTC NA TRBV15 NA TRBJ2-1
CASSLTERGYGYTF TGTGCCAGCAGTTTGACGGAAAGGGGCTATGGCTACACCTTC NA TRBV27 NA TRBJ1-2
CASSLAWSGNTIYF TGTGCCAGCAGCTTAGCCTGGTCTGGAAACACCATATATTTT NA TRBV14 NA TRBJ1-3
CASRHNKNTEAFF TGTGCCAGTAGACACAACAAGAACACTGAAGCTTTCTTT NA TRBV19 NA TRBJ1-1
CASSQDAVMVAVSYEQYF TGTGCCAGCAGCCAAGACGCGGTTATGGTAGCGGTCTCCTACGAGCAGTACTTC NA TRBV14 NA TRBJ2-7
CASSGGGETQYF TGTGCCAGCAGTGGGGGGGGAGAGACCCAGTACTTC NA TRBV25-1 TRBD2 TRBJ2-5
CASSLKGTGSGSPLHF TGTGCCAGCAGCCTTAAAGGAACGGGGTCTGGTTCACCCCTCCACTTT once TRBV3-1/TRBV3-2 NA TRBJ1-6
CASSPSGQLVYTQYF TGTGCCAGCAGCCCCTCTGGACAGTTGGTATATACGCAGTATTTT NA TRBV7-6 NA TRBJ2-3
CASSFSGPVNTEAFF TGCGCCAGCAGCTTTTCAGGGCCGGTGAACACTGAAGCTTTCTTT NA TRBV5-1 NA TRBJ1-1
CAWRRDWGLADYGYTF TGTGCCTGGAGACGGGATTGGGGACTAGCGGACTATGGCTACACCTTC NA TRBV30 NA TRBJ1-2
CASSRGDTNTGELFF TGCGCCAGCAGCCGTGGGGACACTAACACCGGGGAGCTGTTTTTT NA TRBV4-1 NA TRBJ2-2
CASSPRTAYEQYF TGTGCCAGCTCACCACGGACAGCCTACGAGCAGTACTTC NA TRBV18 NA TRBJ2-7
CASSPQGQGAYEQYF TGTGCCAGCTCACCGCAAGGACAGGGGGCGTACGAGCAGTACTTC NA TRBV18 TRBD1 TRBJ2-7
CASSSTGGVYNEQFF TGTGCCAGCTCATCCACAGGGGGCGTTTACAATGAGCAGTTCTTC NA TRBV18 TRBD1 TRBJ2-1
CASSLRDTNYGYTF TGTGCCAGCAGCCTTCGGGACACTAACTATGGCTACACCTTC NA TRBV7-8 NA TRBJ1-2
CASSPPGQASSYEQYF TGTGCCAGCTCACCCCCGGGACAGGCTAGCTCCTACGAGCAGTACTTC NA TRBV18 TRBD1 TRBJ2-7
CASSLARQGRYGYTF TGTGCCAGCAGCTTAGCGCGACAGGGGAGGTATGGCTACACCTTC NA TRBV7-8 TRBD1 TRBJ1-2
CASPRGGAAAYYRNSPLHF TGCGCCAGCCCCCGGGGAGGGGCGGCTGCTTATTATCGTAATTCACCCCTCCACTTT NA TRBV10-1 NA TRBJ1-6
CASSKVGPSTDTQYF TGTGCCAGCAGCAAAGTCGGTCCTAGCACAGATACGCAGTATTTT NA TRBV21-1 NA TRBJ2-3
CSATDTGSNQPQHF TGCAGTGCTACTGACACCGGTAGCAATCAGCCCCAGCATTTT NA TRBV20-1 NA TRBJ1-5
CASSPLPQGRREKLFF TGTGCCAGCTCACCTCTACCTCAGGGGAGACGGGAAAAACTGTTTTTT NA TRBV18 NA TRBJ1-4
CASSQEAGYGYTF TGCGCCAGCAGCCAAGAAGCCGGTTATGGCTACACCTTC NA TRBV4-1 NA TRBJ1-2
CASSLDRGYEAFF TGTGCCAGCAGCTTGGACAGGGGTTATGAAGCTTTCTTT NA TRBV7-3 TRBD1 TRBJ1-1
CASSQLGDRVDSPLHF TGTGCCAGCAGCCAGCTGGGAGACAGGGTGGATTCACCCCTCCACTTT few TRBV3-1/TRBV3-2 TRBD1 TRBJ1-6
CASSLGSGRRETQYF TGTGCCAGCAGCTTGGGGTCAGGGCGACGAGAGACCCAGTACTTC NA TRBV5-6 NA TRBJ2-5
CASSSGRGQETQYF TGCGCCAGCAGCTCTGGTAGGGGACAAGAGACCCAGTACTTC NA TRBV5-1 NA TRBJ2-5
CASSLASILDNSPLHF TGCGCCAGCAGCTTGGCCTCTATCTTGGATAATTCACCCCTCCACTTT few TRBV5-1 NA TRBJ1-6
CASGSLTEAFF TGTGCTAGTGGTTCCTTAACTGAAGCTTTCTTT NA TRBV12-5 NA TRBJ1-1
CASRLTGTNTEAFF TGTGCCAGCAGGTTGACAGGGACCAACACTGAAGCTTTCTTT NA TRBV7-9 TRBD1 TRBJ1-1
CASSPARGTYNEQFF TGTGCCAGCAGCCCAGCTAGGGGTACCTACAATGAGCAGTTCTTC NA TRBV11-2 NA TRBJ2-1
CATSRGTAGKGYEQYF TGTGCCACCAGCAGAGGAACAGCGGGGAAAGGCTACGAGCAGTACTTC NA TRBV15 TRBD2 TRBJ2-7
CASSQPGQGQQYF TGTGCCAGCAGTCAACCGGGACAAGGGCAGCAGTACTTC NA TRBV6-5 NA TRBJ2-7
CASSLGVWGGNYEQYF TGTGCCAGCAGCCTTGGGGTCTGGGGGGGCAACTACGAGCAGTACTTC NA TRBV5-4 NA TRBJ2-7
CASSLGLASYNEQFF TGTGCCAGCAGCTTGGGGCTAGCATCCTACAATGAGCAGTTCTTC NA TRBV5-6 NA TRBJ2-1
CATTRGTGSGANVLTF TGCGCCACCACAAGGGGGACAGGTTCTGGGGCCAACGTCCTGACTTTC NA TRBV5-1 TRBD1 TRBJ2-6
CATSDSPDTSRTYEQYF TGTGCCACCAGTGACTCTCCGGACACCAGCCGAACCTACGAGCAGTACTTC NA TRBV24-1 NA TRBJ2-7
CSVDPSTDTQYF TGCAGCGTTGATCCTAGCACAGATACGCAGTATTTT NA TRBV29-1 NA TRBJ2-3
CASDRGQDPYGYTF TGTGCCAGCGACCGGGGACAGGACCCCTATGGCTACACCTTC NA TRBV6-5 TRBD1 TRBJ1-2
CASSIGLAGEYEQYF TGTGCCAGCAGCATCGGACTAGCGGGAGAGTACGAGCAGTACTTC NA TRBV5-5 TRBD2 TRBJ2-7
CASSTGQNTEAFF TGTGCCAGCTCAACTGGACAGAACACTGAAGCTTTCTTT once TRBV18 NA TRBJ1-1